This T cell receptor (beta chain) originates from a study of persistence of HIV-infected CD4 T cells (dated by TCRdb to 2019 to 2021). Study-level background: Participants had been on suppressive ART for a median of roughly eight years. Proviral sequencing was used to assess clonality among infected cells, whereas TCRbeta sequencing gauged the clonality of all cells within each sorted population. The TCR cluster analysis across participants included roughly 8 participants for CMV and over 5 participants for Gag. Peripheral blood samples of up to about 200 mL were obtained at multiple time points, with the exception of two participants, for whom leukapheresis was performed at a single time point. CMV- and HIV-1 Gag-responding CD4+ T cells were isolated from ART-treated individuals so that antigen-driven clonal expansion of HIV-1-infected cells could be examined.

The treatment or condition label, read with the paper, signifies: suppressive antiretroviral therapy. Lysates of CMV-infected fibroblasts at around 10 ug/mL were used to stimulate the cells. Responding CD4+ T cells were sorted by upregulation of both CD40 ligand and CD69. HIV-1-infected adults in whom suppressive ART had been started during chronic infection were enrolled as participants. Participants had undetectable plasma HIV-1 RNA below 50 copies/mL for at least 4 years. To be included, participants needed a CD4+ T cell count above 400 cells/uL and a positive CMV serology. Before stimulation, PBMCs were isolated using density centrifugation and depleted of CD8+ T cells. For about 20 hours, CD8-depleted PBMCs were stimulated with anti-CD28/CD49d costimulation, a CD40-blocking antibody, and enfuvirtide, which was added to prevent new infections. Sorting was done on either a Beckman Coulter MoFlo Legacy or an XDP sorter, and propidium iodide was used to exclude dead cells. The QIAamp DNA Mini Kit was used for genomic DNA extraction from samples above one million cells, and the Quick-DNA Microprep Kit was used otherwise.

The immunoSEQ hsTCRB assay version 4, run in survey mode, was used to sequence TCRbeta repertoires from genomic DNA. Genomic DNA was diluted to around 9.2 ng/uL, using up to about 1 ug per sample for TCRbeta sequencing. Per the authors' processing: Analysis of the TCRbeta data was done in ImmunoSeq Analyzer 3.0, and diversity was computed on productive nucleotide rearrangements. Using the Immunarch R package, lower-bound TCR diversity was estimated with the improved Chao index and clonality was estimated with the Gini coefficient. Different nucleotide rearrangements encoding the same CDR3beta amino acid sequence were treated as distinct clonotypes. TCRbeta sequences significantly enriched in antigen-responding cells relative to anti-CD3/anti-CD28-activated cells were identified by differential abundance analysis. TCRs were clustered by predicted peptide-MHC specificity with GLIPH2, both within individual participants and across merged participant data sets. What TCRdb holds here is the immuneACCESS table cut down to in-frame rearrangements. Part of the clones is not present; checked against another copy, under half of the missing clones reflect an unresolved V gene, and the others are unexplained. The V and J calls and clone size come from that table; D and trimming were worked out from the DNA. The sample table records under 20,000 clones; approximately 64% of these occur just once. The ten most abundant clones make up roughly 7.7% of the sample.

Notes on this clone: Which antigen it targets is not known. It has no much larger one-base neighbor in the sample; base qualities were not kept.

The junction carries 7 bases between V and J, which are trimmed by 4 bases and 1 base respectively. The germline V gene yields MNHEY for CDR1 and SVGAGI for CDR2. The CDR3 measures 13 amino acids from cysteine to phenylalanine. The read is trimmed to its CDR3 DNA, 39 bases read in frame from base 1. The investigation overall reported the following: Within the same sorted populations, how oligoclonal the TCRs were correlated with how oligoclonal the proviruses were. TCRbeta richness in CMV- and Gag-responding cells was significantly lower than in anti-CD3/anti-CD28-responding cells; CMV-responding cells had higher oligoclonality than CD3/CD28-stimulated and Gag-responding cells. Enrichment of degenerate expanded CDR3beta sequences was found in antigen-responding cells, suggesting convergent selection of CD4+ responses to CMV and Gag. Bulk TCR analyses could not be restricted to the rare CMV-responding cells that actually carried HIV-1 proviruses. The study involved few individuals and tested only a limited range of antigens.

This TCR was sampled from an adult woman with HIV who was CMV-seropositive. The sample here was CD4+ T cells sorted from PBMCs after approximately 19-hour stimulation, taken from a patient who received antiretroviral therapy. Reading the label with the study, this specimen's cell subset or site is: CD40L+CD69+ CD4 T cells responding to CMV lysate. The sequence is built from TRBV6-5 and TRBJ1-1; no D gene can be assigned with confidence. The CDR3 loop reads CASSWDTNTEAFF. The bases read TGTGCCAGCAGTTGGGATACGAACACTGAAGCTTTCTTT.